These 27 T cell receptor beta chains were sequenced from one sample in a study of blood T cells in healthy people across ages. Then a second PCR, running about 6 to 12 cycles, was carried out with a sample-barcoded 5' primer and a J-beta primer mix. MiXCR was run by TCRdb on the 5' RACE reads, yielding one entry per CDR3 protein. The sample contains about 1.4 million distinct CDR3 sequences, 59% of which appear only once. The sample consisted of blood. Receptors were obtained from a man in his late teens or twenties in good health.

V and J are TRBV6-2 or TRBV6-3 and TRBJ2-7; a weak D match, TRBD2 (6 bases). The CDR3 runs to 16 residues. Germline CDR1 MNHEY, CDR2 SVGEGT. V gave up 0 bases and J gave up 2 bases, with 14 bases separating them. The DNA for the CDR3 is TGTGCCAGCAGTTACTCGATTTCAGGACTAACCTACGAGCAGTACTTC. Encoded protein: CASSYSISGLTYEQYF.

The J gene is TRBJ2-4, the V gene TRBV6-5; weak D call: TRBD1 (5 bases). The end of the DNA fits TRBJ2-7 better, so the J call may be wrong. Germline V gene lookup returns CDR1 MNHEY and CDR2 SVGAGI. This CDR3 has 14 residues. The CDR3 bases are TGTGCCAGCAGTTACGCAGGGAAATCCTACGAGCAGTACTTC. It is translated as CASSYAGKSYEQYF.

The chain is built from TRBV6-2 or TRBV6-3 and TRBJ2-7; no clear D. Germline assignment: CDR1 MNHEY and CDR2 SVGEGT. Trimming removed 6 bases at V and 1 base at J, with 19 bases between. The CDR3 totals 16 residues. Written as DNA, the CDR3 is TGTGCCAGCAGACGACTCCCTGGCAGTCGGTCCTACGAGCAGTACTTC. Residues: CASRRLPGSRSYEQYF.

This clonotype has only a few counts. The chain uses TRBV29-1 and TRBJ1-5, with D perhaps matching TRBD1 (5 bases). Germline loops: CDR1 SQVTM, CDR2 ANQGSEA. This CDR3 region has 13 residues. Trimming cost V 4 bases and J 6 bases, with 13 bases left between them. CDR3: CSVVSGLGQPQHF. CDR3 nucleotides: TGCAGCGTTGTGTCAGGGCTTGGTCAGCCCCAGCATTTT.

CDR3 region: CSVEYGGYTF. CDR3 coding DNA: TGCAGCGTTGAATACGGGGGCTACACCTTC. The chain joins TRBV29-1 to TRBJ1-2; D remains unclear. V lost 2 bases and J 8 bases, leaving 6 bases between the germline ends. Germline-derived CDR1 and CDR2 are SQVTM and ANQGSEA. The CDR3 is 10 amino acids.

V gene TRBV10-1 combines with J gene TRBJ1-2; D remains ambiguous. The CDR3 spans 13 residues. Trimming took off 1 base at V and 2 bases at J, with 5 bases between the two ends. The germline CDR1 and CDR2 sequences are WNHNN and SYGVQD (reference sequence). CDR3 nucleotides: TGCGCCAGCAGTGAGTTCGGCAACTATGGCTACACCTTC. Amino acid sequence: CASSEFGNYGYTF.

The chain combines TRBV29-1 with TRBJ2-1; D possibly uses TRBD1 or TRBD2 (6 bases each). Trimming pared 1 base from V and 6 bases from J, leaving 19 bases between. The CDR3 is 16 residues long. CDR1 and CDR2 (germline): SQVTM, ANQGSEA. The CDR3 coding sequence is TGCAGCGTTGAAGCCCCTCCGGGACACGGGAGCAATGAGCAGTTCTTC. Translated, it gives CSVEAPPGHGSNEQFF.

CDR3 residues: CSAKGGNEQFF. CDR3 coding DNA: TGCAGTGCTAAAGGAGGGAATGAGCAGTTCTTC. The V and J genes are TRBV20-1 and TRBJ2-1, with D maybe TRBD2 (6 bases). This CDR3 region has 11 residues. CDR1 is DFQATT, CDR2 SNEGSKA, per germline (reference sequence). Trimming took 4 bases from V and 7 from J, leaving 8 bases between them.

The rearrangement uses TRBV20-1 and TRBJ2-2; 9 nucleotides match TRBD2. V lost 5 bases, J lost 6 bases, and 7 bases stayed unmatched. Germline loops: CDR1 DFQATT, CDR2 SNEGSKA (reference sequence). The length of the CDR3 is 14 residues. CDR3 protein: CSAFSGRGPGELFF. CDR3 coding DNA: TGCAGTGCTTTTAGCGGGAGAGGCCCCGGGGAGCTGTTTTTT.

This clonotype was seen a handful of times. V is TRBV20-1 and J is TRBJ1-5; the D gene is possibly TRBD1 (5 bases). The V gene lost 5 bases and the J gene lost 6 bases, with 14 bases spanning the gap. CDR3 size: 13 residues. Germline values: CDR1 DFQATT, CDR2 SNEGSKA (reference sequence). The CDR3 coding sequence is TGCAGTGCTGGGGGACTCTCAGGTCAGCCCCAGCATTTT. It encodes CSAGGLSGQPQHF.

The J gene is TRBJ2-1, the V gene TRBV6-5; D may be TRBD2 (5 bases). The ends were cut back, 8 bases at V and 5 bases at J, with 7 bases in the middle. The CDR3 contains 11 residues. Germline V gene data show CDR1 as MNHEY and CDR2 as SVGAGI. CDR3 region: CASQRHNEQFF. The DNA of the CDR3 is TGTGCCAGCCAGCGGCACAATGAGCAGTTCTTC.

The chain links TRBV21-1 to TRBJ2-1; TRBD1 is the table's D call and was not checked against the DNA. TRBV21-1 is termed a pseudogene. CDR3 length: 13 amino acids. CDR3 nucleotides: TGTGCCAGCAGCAAACCCGGTGGCAATGAGCAGTTCTTC. Protein sequence: CASSKPGGNEQFF.

The chain has TRBV6-5 and TRBJ2-7, with D possibly being TRBD1 or TRBD2 (5 bases each). CDR1 is MNHEY, CDR2 SVGAGI, per germline. The CDR3 is 14 residues long. Trimming pared 3 bases from V and 0 bases from J, leaving 9 bases between. The CDR3 sequence: CASSYRGSSYEQYF. CDR3 DNA sequence: TGTGCCAGCAGTTATCGGGGCAGCTCCTACGAGCAGTACTTC.

The V call is TRBV4-3, the J call TRBJ1-5; a weak D match, TRBD1 (6 bases). Germline V gene sequence: CDR1 LGHNA, CDR2 YSLEER. Deletions cut 0 bases from V and 7 bases from J, with 16 bases between. The CDR3 runs to 16 residues. CDR3 sequence reads: CASSQEVGGGEQPQHF. CDR3 nucleotides: TGCGCCAGCAGCCAAGAGGTTGGGGGGGGCGAGCAGCCCCAGCATTTT.

This clonotype was detected a few times. The rearrangement joins TRBV7-2 to TRBJ2-7, with TRBD1 matching 8 bases. The germline CDR1 and CDR2 sequences are SGHTA and FQGNSA. V lost 5 bases to trimming and J lost 6 bases; unmatched junction nucleotides: 3. The CDR3 contains 12 residues. This chain's CDR3 is CASSPDRGEQYF. CDR3 nucleotide sequence: TGTGCCAGCAGCCCCGACAGGGGCGAGCAGTACTTC.

The chain recombines TRBV4-1 with TRBJ2-5; tentative D call: TRBD1 (5 bases). The V end lost 1 base, the J end lost 5 bases, and 14 bases lay between the germline ends. This CDR3 contains 15 residues. Germline-derived CDR1 and CDR2 are MGHRA and YSYEKL. In nucleotides, the CDR3 is TGCGCCAGCAGCCAAGGTAACAGGATTGTTGAGACCCAGTACTTC. Its translation is CASSQGNRIVETQYF.

The chain carries TRBV6-2 or TRBV6-3 and TRBJ2-5, with 8 positions matching TRBD2. Losses at the gene ends were 8 bases for V and 5 bases for J; bases not matched to a gene: 7. The CDR3 sequence is 13 residues long. The germline V gene encodes CDR1 MNHEY and CDR2 SVGEGT. The CDR3 sequence is CASGRLALETQYF. The CDR3, as DNA: TGTGCCAGCGGAAGACTAGCGTTGGAGACCCAGTACTTC.

CDR3 residues: CAWSGGSTYEQYF. Here the CDR3 DNA reads TGTGCCTGGAGTGGGGGATCTACCTACGAGCAGTACTTC. V is TRBV30 and J is TRBJ2-7; D call uncertain. V shed 1 base and J shed 2 bases, with 9 bases lying between them. CDR1 is GTSNPN, CDR2 SVGIG, per germline (reference sequence). This CDR3 spans 13 amino acids.

This clonotype has a handful of counts. The chain couples TRBV29-1 to TRBJ2-1; 9 positions agree with TRBD2. The CDR3 has 15 amino acids. From germline, CDR1 is SQVTM and CDR2 ANQGSEA. The junction had 3 bases not matched to a gene; V was cut back by 0 bases and J by 3 bases. CDR3 nucleotide sequence: TGCAGCGTTGAAGATACGCGGGAGGGCTACAATGAGCAGTTCTTC. Amino acids: CSVEDTREGYNEQFF.

The CDR3 here is CASSIIRALGLAGAYEQYF. The CDR3 region has the DNA TGTGCCAGCAGTATAATCCGGGCCCTGGGACTAGCGGGAGCATACGAGCAGTACTTC. The rearrangement uses TRBV27 and TRBJ2-7, with 14 bases matching TRBD2. V gave up 5 bases and J gave up 4 bases; unmatched junction bases: 16. This CDR3 has 19 residues. Germline V gene data show CDR1 as MNHEY and CDR2 as SMNVEV (reference sequence).

The chain couples TRBV20-1 to TRBJ2-4; 7 positions match TRBD1. The DNA end favors TRBJ2-7, so the J call may be wrong. There are 14 residues in the CDR3. Germline V gene sequence: CDR1 DFQATT, CDR2 SNEGSKA (reference sequence). CDR3 amino acids: CSARVGDRYYEQYF. The CDR3 DNA follows: TGCAGTGCTAGAGTTGGGGACAGATACTACGAGCAGTACTTC.

The CDR3 DNA is TGCGCCAGCAGCCCAGGAGAGTTCAGCGAGCAGTACTTC. As protein: CASSPGEFSEQYF. The chain employs TRBV5-1 and TRBJ2-4, with unresolved D. The tail of the sequence fits TRBJ2-7 better, so the J call may be wrong. From germline, CDR1 is SGHRS and CDR2 YFSETQ. The CDR3 runs 13 residues.

This chain uses TRBV7-2 with TRBJ2-2; weak D call: TRBD2 (6 bases). CDR3 length: 16 residues. The V gene lost 4 bases and the J gene lost 1 base, with 13 bases spanning the gap. The germline gives CDR1 SGHTA, CDR2 FQGNSA. The CDR3 DNA reads TGTGCCAGCAGCTGGCCGGGACTCAGGAACACCGGGGAGCTGTTTTTT. This gives the protein CASSWPGLRNTGELFF.

CDR3 amino acids: CASSLGKADRWNQETQYF. The CDR3, as DNA: TGTGCCAGCAGCTTAGGGAAGGCTGACAGGTGGAACCAAGAGACCCAGTACTTC. The chain employs TRBV11-2 and TRBJ2-4; D possibly corresponds to TRBD1 (6 bases). The J call may be incorrect, as the DNA end agrees better with TRBJ2-5. The CDR3 length is 18 residues. Germline CDR1 is SGHAT and CDR2 is FQNNGV.

In the case of this clonotype: Relative to the germline gene, one junction end is altered; a read error may explain this. V usage is TRBV15 and J usage is TRBJ2-1, with 7 positions matching TRBD1. CDR1 LNHNV and CDR2 YYDKDF come from the germline V gene (reference sequence). This CDR3 has 14 residues. In nucleotides, the CDR3 is TGTGCCACCAGCGTTCAGACAGGGTACAAGGAGCAGTTCTTC. Protein: CATSVQTGYKEQFF. The whole variable domain, remainder taken from reference TRBV15 and TRBJ2-1, is DAMVIQNPRYQVTQFGKPVTLSCSQTLNHNVMYWYQQKSSQAPKLLFHYYDKDFNNEADTPDNFQSRRPNTSFCFLDIRSPGLGDTAMYLCATSVQTGYKEQFFGPGTRLTVL.

A single count supports this clonotype. The chain uses TRBV7-9 and TRBJ2-1; D is uncertain. V lost 5 bases to trimming and J lost 4 bases, with 12 bases between them. CDR1 is SEHNR, CDR2 FQNEAQ, per germline (reference sequence). CDR3 length equals 14 residues. This chain's CDR3 is CASSNPDTYNEQFF. The CDR3 DNA reads TGTGCCAGCAGCAACCCTGACACGTACAATGAGCAGTTCTTC.

A few counts support this clonotype. The CDR3 DNA sequence: TGCAGCGTTGCAGGGAGTGAAGCTTTCTTT. This encodes CSVAGSEAFF. This chain links TRBV29-1 with TRBJ1-1; TRBD1 might be the D (5 bases). V was shortened by 4 bases and J by 7 bases, with 7 bases between the two germline ends. This CDR3 region has 10 residues. The germline V gene encodes CDR1 SQVTM and CDR2 ANQGSEA. The full variable domain, with the rest looked up from reference TRBV29-1 and TRBJ1-1, is SAVISQKPSRDICQRGTSLTIQCQVDSQVTMMFWYRQQPGQSLTLIATANQGSEATYESGFVIDKFPISRPNLTFSTLTVSNMSPEDSSIYLCSVAGSEAFFGQGTRLTVV.